This passage covers 21 T cell receptor beta chains from one sample sequenced in a study of metastatic and nonmetastatic thyroid tumors. All patients were treatment-naive before thyroid surgery. MiXCR reprocessed the PCR reads for TCRdb. The sample includes 30,000 or so clones, 29% of them seen just once. The sample consisted of blood. Receptor source: a female donor with papillary thyroid cancer or a benign thyroid nodule (not recorded which). Some clones in this sample may be carry-over from other donors' samples.

Turning to this clone: Compared with germline, one end of the junction differs, possibly owing to a read error. The CDR3 reads CASSVVGGQGVTDTHYF. The CDR3 DNA reads as TGTGCCAGCAGCGTAGTAGGAGGGCAGGGGGTCACAGATACGCACTATTTT. This chain uses TRBV9 with TRBJ2-3, with TRBD1 as a possible D gene (7 bases). Germline V gene lookup returns CDR1 SGDLS and CDR2 YYNGEE. The CDR3 runs to 17 residues.

This chain connects TRBV2 to TRBJ1-2; the D is unclear. The CDR3 is made up of 13 amino acids. Germline loops: CDR1 SNHLY, CDR2 FYNNEI. V shed 11 bases and J shed 5 bases, with 18 bases lying between them. CDR3 sequence (DNA): TGTGCCGGAACCCCTTCGGCATCTTATGGCTACACCTTC. Its translation is CAGTPSASYGYTF.

This clone was counted many times. Other DNA variants within this sample encode the same CDR3. The CDR3 sequence is CASSGRSEKLFF. In DNA, the CDR3 is TGTGCCAGCTCAGGGCGCAGTGAAAAACTGTTTTTT. V usage is TRBV28 and J usage is TRBJ1-4; TRBD1 might be the D (5 bases). Per the germline V gene, CDR1 is MDHEN and CDR2 is SYDVKM. V was clipped by 8 bases and J by 7 bases, with 11 bases between them. The CDR3 runs to 12 residues. The entire variable domain, with the rest obtained from reference TRBV28 and TRBJ1-4, is as follows: DVKVTQSSRYLVKRTGEKVFLECVQDMDHENMFWYRQDPGLGLRLIYFSYDVKMKEKGDIPEGYSVSREKKERFSLILESASTNQTSMYLCASSGRSEKLFFGSGTQLSVL.

In its sample, this clone was seen many times. A much more abundant neighbour one base away suggests this may be a read error. The sample carries other DNA sequences with the same CDR3. The chain couples TRBV10-1 to TRBJ2-2; the match to TRBD1 covers 10 bases. The CDR3 totals 15 residues. From germline, CDR1 is WNHNN and CDR2 SYGVQD (reference sequence). The CDR3 bases are TGCGCCAGTAGTGAATGGACAGGGGGCACCGGGGAGCTGTTTTTT. Protein product: CASSEWTGGTGELFF.

This clone occurred many times. The rearrangement joins TRBV7-3 to TRBJ1-1, with 12 bases identical to TRBD1. The germline V gene has CDR1 SGHTA and CDR2 FQGTGA. The CDR3 sequence is 16 residues long. V gave up 7 bases and J gave up 4 bases; unmatched junction bases: 10. The CDR3 region is CASTPGTGGAFTEAFF. The CDR3 DNA sequence: TGTGCCAGCACCCCCGGGACAGGGGGCGCATTCACTGAAGCTTTCTTT.

In this sample, this clone turned up a few times. The rearrangement joins TRBV24-1 to TRBJ2-3; D is perhaps TRBD2 (6 bases). The CDR3 is 13 residues long. The V end was cut by 2 bases, the J end by 7 bases, with 9 bases between. The germline V gene encodes CDR1 KGHDR and CDR2 SFDVKD. The CDR3 region is CATSDSGVNTQYF. As DNA, the CDR3 is TGTGCCACCAGTGATTCGGGGGTTAATACGCAGTATTTT.

This clone was seen ten or more times. The rearrangement joins TRBV20-1 to TRBJ2-1, with TRBD2 matching over 10 bases. The CDR3 length is 13 residues. The V segment lost 6 bases and the J segment 7 bases; nucleotides outside the gene matches: 6. Germline CDR1 reads DFQATT; CDR2 reads SNEGSKA (reference sequence). The CDR3, as DNA: TGCAGTGCCGGTGGACTAGCGGCTAATGAGCAGTTCTTC. It yields the protein CSAGGLAANEQFF.

The chain has TRBV7-3 and TRBJ2-7, with 7 bases identical to TRBD1. Germline-derived CDR1 and CDR2 are SGHTA and FQGTGA. The CDR3 is 14 residues long. V trimming: 1 base; J trimming: 0 bases; junction bases outside the gene matches: 0. CDR3 protein: CASSLRDSSYEQYF. In DNA form, the CDR3 reads TGTGCCAGCAGCTTAAGGGACAGCTCCTACGAGCAGTACTTC.

This clone was counted only a few times. V is TRBV5-1 and J is TRBJ1-2, with D maybe TRBD1 (5 bases). This CDR3 is built from 14 residues. Germline values: CDR1 SGHRS, CDR2 YFSETQ. Deletions cut 0 bases from V and 4 bases from J, with 10 bases between. CDR3 DNA sequence: TGCGCCAGCAGCTTGGGCCGGGGGGGCTATGGCTACACCTTC. This gives the protein CASSLGRGGYGYTF.

This clone occurred many times. Just one base apart from a much larger clone, this may be a read error. Other DNA sequences from this sample encode an identical CDR3 as well. The rearrangement uses TRBV11-2 and TRBJ1-4; weak D call: TRBD1 (5 bases). The length of the CDR3 is 19 residues. CDR1 is SGHAT and CDR2 is FQNNGV in the germline V gene. V was trimmed by 0 bases and J by 5 bases, leaving 22 bases between them. The CDR3 coding sequence is TGTGCCAGCAGCTTAGAGAGGCAGGGTACGGGGGATGACAATGAAAAACTGTTTTTT. It specifies CASSLERQGTGDDNEKLFF.

With respect to this clone: The germline gene is not matched at one end of the junction; a read error may be the cause. This CDR3 is CASSIGGSYNEHFF. The CDR3 DNA sequence: TGTGCCAGTAGTATTGGTGGGAGCTACAATGAGCATTTCTTC. The chain uses TRBV19 and TRBJ2-1; TRBD2 might be the D (5 bases). The CDR3 covers 14 residues. Per the germline V gene, CDR1 is LNHDA and CDR2 is SQIVND (reference sequence).

This clone occurred many times. V is TRBV12-3 or TRBV12-4 and J is TRBJ2-1; D gene uncertain. This CDR3 has 13 residues. Between the trimmed V and J ends, which lost 6 bases and 0 bases, there was a span of 6 bases. The CDR3 DNA reads TGTGCCAGCAGCTCGGGCTCCTACAATGAGCAGTTCTTC. Its translation: CASSSGSYNEQFF.

This clone is a singleton in its sample. The chain carries TRBV4-2 and TRBJ2-1, with D tentatively TRBD2 (5 bases). Trimming removed 4 bases at V and 1 base at J, with 14 bases between. CDR1 and CDR2 from the germline V gene are LGHNA and YNFKEQ. This CDR3 has 16 amino acids. DNA for the CDR3: TGTGCCAGCAGCCCCGGAGGCAGGAGGTCCTACAATGAGCAGTTCTTC. Translating it yields CASSPGGRRSYNEQFF.

This clone has a count of ten or more. Here the CDR3 reads CSARDPGTDYGYTF. CDR3 bases: TGCAGTGCTAGAGACCCTGGGACAGACTATGGCTACACCTTC. This rearrangement joins TRBV20-1 to TRBJ1-2; 7 bases align to TRBD1. V trimming: 0 bases; J trimming: 3 bases; junction bases outside the gene matches: 4. Per germline, CDR1 DFQATT and CDR2 SNEGSKA (reference sequence). The CDR3 extends over 14 amino acids.

This clone has a count of ten or more. The chain couples TRBV19 to TRBJ1-5; tentative D call: TRBD1 (5 bases). The V gene's germline CDR1 is LNHDA and CDR2 SQIVND (reference sequence). Trimming pared 3 bases from V and 7 bases from J, leaving 7 bases between. The CDR3 runs to 12 residues. This chain's CDR3 is CASSIAGQPQHF. CDR3 nucleotides: TGTGCCAGTAGTATTGCAGGGCAGCCCCAGCATTTT.

This clone appeared many times. This chain uses TRBV3-1 with TRBJ2-7; 7 nucleotides line up with TRBD2. This CDR3 region has 14 residues. Trimming at V came to 4 bases and at J to 2 bases, leaving 5 bases not matched to a gene. Germline assignment: CDR1 LGHDT and CDR2 YNNKEL (reference sequence). DNA for the CDR3: TGTGCCAGCAGCCTCGGGACTACACCCTACGAGCAGTACTTC. This sequence encodes CASSLGTTPYEQYF.

This chain joins TRBV5-1 and TRBJ1-4; D call uncertain. CDR1 is SGHRS and CDR2 is YFSETQ in the germline V gene. The CDR3 spans 15 residues. Deletions cut 3 bases from V and 0 bases from J, with 9 bases between. The CDR3: CASSSRLATNEKLFF. The CDR3 nucleotides are TGCGCCAGCAGCTCCCGACTAGCAACTAATGAAAAACTGTTTTTT.

This clone was detected only a few times. V is TRBV12-3 or TRBV12-4 and J is TRBJ2-1, with 7 positions matching TRBD1. Trimming cost V 6 bases and J 5 bases; bases outside gene matches: 13. The CDR3 loop spans 16 amino acids. In DNA, the CDR3 is TGTGCCAGCAGCCTGGGGAAAGGGACAGTTCACAATGAGCAGTTCTTC. Its translation: CASSLGKGTVHNEQFF.

This clone was detected many times. The chain couples TRBV7-3 to TRBJ2-7; 16 positions match TRBD2. The V segment lost 4 bases and the J segment 7 bases; nucleotides outside the gene matches: 7. The CDR3 loop spans 16 amino acids. CDR1 and CDR2 (germline): SGHTA, FQGTGA. The DNA of the CDR3 is TGTGCCAGCAGCTGGTCCGGGACTAGCGGGAGGGGAGAGCAGTACTTC. Protein: CASSWSGTSGRGEQYF. Combining the CDR3 with reference TRBV7-3 and TRBJ2-7 gives the whole variable domain GAGVSQTPSNKVTEKGKYVELRCDPISGHTALYWYRQSLGQGPEFLIYFQGTGAADDSGLPNDRFFAVRPEGSVSTLKIQRTERGDSAVYLCASSWSGTSGRGEQYFGPGTRLTVT.

Details on this clone: Likely a read error: the CDR3 ends without its conserved phenylalanine or tryptophan. J is TRBJ1-4 and V is TRBV6-2 or TRBV6-3; D gene uncertain. Germline values: CDR1 MNHEY, CDR2 SVGEGT. CDR3 length equals 14 residues. This CDR3 is CASSLKVTNENLFY. The CDR3 bases are TGTGCCAGCAGTTTGAAAGTGACTAATGAAAATCTGTTTTAT.

This clone has ten or more counts. With a much larger clone just one base away, this may be a read error. The same CDR3 can be traced to other DNA sequences in this sample. The chain carries TRBV7-3 and TRBJ2-3; no clear D gene. Looked up from germline, CDR1 is SGHTA and CDR2 is FQGTGA. This CDR3 region has 13 residues. Trimming cost V 5 bases and J 4 bases, with 10 bases left between them. The CDR3 DNA sequence: TGTGCCAGCAGCGGGCTCCCCGCAGATACGCAGTATTTT. It is translated as CASSGLPADTQYF.